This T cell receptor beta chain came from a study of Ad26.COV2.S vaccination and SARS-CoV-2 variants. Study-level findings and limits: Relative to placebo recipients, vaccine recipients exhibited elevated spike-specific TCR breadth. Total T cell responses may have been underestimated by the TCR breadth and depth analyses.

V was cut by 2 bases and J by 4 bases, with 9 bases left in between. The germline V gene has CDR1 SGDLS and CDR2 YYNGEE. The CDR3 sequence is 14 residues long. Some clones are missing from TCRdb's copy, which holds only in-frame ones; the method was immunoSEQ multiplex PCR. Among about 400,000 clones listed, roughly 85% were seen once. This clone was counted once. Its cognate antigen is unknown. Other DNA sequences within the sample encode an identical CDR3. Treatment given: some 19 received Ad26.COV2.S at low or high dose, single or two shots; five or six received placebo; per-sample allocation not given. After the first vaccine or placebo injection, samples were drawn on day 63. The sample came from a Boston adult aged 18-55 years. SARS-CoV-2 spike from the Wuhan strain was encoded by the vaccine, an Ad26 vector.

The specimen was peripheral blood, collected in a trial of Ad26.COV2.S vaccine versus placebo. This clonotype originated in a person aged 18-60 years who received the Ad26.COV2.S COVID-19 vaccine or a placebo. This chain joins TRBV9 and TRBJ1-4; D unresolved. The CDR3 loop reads CASSVGGGNEKLFF. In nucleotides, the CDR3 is TGTGCCAGCAGCGTGGGAGGCGGTAATGAAAAACTGTTTTTT. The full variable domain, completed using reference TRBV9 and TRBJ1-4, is DSGVTQTPKHLITATGQRVTLRCSPRSGDLSVYWYQQSLDQGLQFLIQYYNGEERAKGNILERFSAQQFPDLHSELNLSSLELGDSALYFCASSVGGGNEKLFFGSGTQLSVL.